A selection of T cell receptor beta chains follows, all from one sample in a study of molecular identifiers for immune sequencing clone quantification. Each CDR3 protein is one row after TCRdb ran MiXCR on the PCR reads. The table records 490,000 or so distinct CDR3 sequences, roughly 24% of them present only once. Material for sequencing was naive CD8+ T cells from blood, with Jurkat cell RNA spiked in. The receptors originated from a human donor in good health. Some libraries in this study had Jurkat cell RNA spiked in. Both conserved end residues are part of each CDR3. A D gene is named only where the DNA matches it firmly. Some rows have no size entry. The others give once, few or many, or a class for an expanded clone.

>NA|TRBJ1-1|NA|TRBV6-5
TGTACCAGCAGTTATTTGGGATGGGAAGCTTTCTTT
CTSSYLGWEAFF
>many|TRBJ2-3|TRBD2|TRBV20-1
TGCAGTGCTGAGAGCGGGAGGAGGGATAGCACAGATACGCAGTATTTT
CSAESGRRDSTDTQYF
>few|TRBJ1-2|NA|TRBV7-9
TGTGCCAGCAGCTTAAAGACAGGCCCTACCTATGGCTACACCTTC
CASSLKTGPTYGYTF
>many|TRBJ1-6|NA|TRBV7-8
TGTGCCAGCAGCTCGCCTGGGACAACCGCTTCACCCCTCCACTTT
CASSSPGTTASPLHF
>NA|TRBJ2-1|NA|TRBV4-1
TGCGCCAGCAGCCAACGGGGGGCTGAAGAGCAGTTCTTC
CASSQRGAEEQFF
>NA|TRBJ2-3|NA|TRBV7-9
TGTGCCAGCAGCTACTTCGGCACAGATACGCAGTATTTT
CASSYFGTDTQYF
>few|TRBJ2-7|NA|TRBV4-3
TGCGCCAGCAGCCAAGAATCCCGATACGAGCGGTACTTC
CASSQESRYERYF
>many|TRBJ1-1|NA|TRBV3-1
TGTGCCAGCAGCCAAGAGGGGGGCAAAGCTTTCTTT
CASSQEGGKAFF
>few|TRBJ2-3|TRBD2|TRBV2
TGTGCCAGCAGTGAAGCGCTTAGCGGGGTTGTCGGCACAGATACGCAGTATTTT
CASSEALSGVVGTDTQYF
>NA|TRBJ2-7|TRBD1|TRBV4-2
TGTGCCAGCAGCCAACCCTCGACAGGGGGCTACTACGAGCAGTACTTC
CASSQPSTGGYYEQYF
>NA|TRBJ2-7|NA|TRBV19
TGTGCCAGTAGTACCGGGACCGCCGCGGCGCAGTACTTC
CASSTGTAAAQYF
>NA|TRBJ2-3|NA|TRBV3-1
TGTGCCAGCAGCCCGCGGGCGGGCAGTAGTCAAGATACGCAGTATTTT
CASSPRAGSSQDTQYF
>many|TRBJ2-3|TRBD2|TRBV13
TGTGCCAGCAGCTTACTAGCGGATCTAATTGGAGATACGCAGTATTTT
CASSLLADLIGDTQYF
>NA|TRBJ2-1|NA|TRBV7-9
TGTGCCAGCAGCTTAATTGAGAGAGATGAGCAGTTCTTC
CASSLIERDEQFF
>NA|TRBJ2-3|NA|TRBV19
TGTGCCAGTAGCCTGGGGAACTCAGGGGCAGATACGCAGTATTTT
CASSLGNSGADTQYF
>NA|TRBJ1-3|NA|TRBV4-3
TGCGCCAGCAGCCAAGGGACAGTCTCTTTTGGCGCTGGAAACACCATATATTTT
CASSQGTVSFGAGNTIYF
>many|TRBJ2-6|NA|TRBV14
TGTGCCAGCAGCCAAGACTTGGGACTGTCGGTCTCTGGGGCCAACGTCCTGACTTTC
CASSQDLGLSVSGANVLTF
>few|TRBJ2-1|TRBD1|TRBV5-4
TGTGCCAGCAGCCAGACAGGGGCTGAGCAGTTCTTC
CASSQTGAEQFF
>few|TRBJ2-7|NA|TRBV7-9
TGTGCCAGCAGCTTAGGGTACCGCCCCTACGAGCAGTACTTC
CASSLGYRPYEQYF
>few|TRBJ1-5|NA|TRBV4-1
TGCGCCAGCAGCCAAGCTAGCAATCAGCCCCAGCATTTT
CASSQASNQPQHF
>few|TRBJ2-7|TRBD2|TRBV13
TGTGCCAGCAGCTATGGACTAGTCGACTACGAGCAGTACTTC
CASSYGLVDYEQYF
>NA|TRBJ2-7|NA|TRBV20-1
TGCAGTGCTAATACCCACTCAGGGTCCTACGAGCAGTACTTC
CSANTHSGSYEQYF
>NA|TRBJ2-7|NA|TRBV28
TGTGCCAGCAACCCAACGGGACTCTCCTACGAGCAGTACTTC
CASNPTGLSYEQYF
>few|TRBJ1-1|NA|TRBV6-5
TGTGCCAGCGGGTTAACAGAGTTGAACACTGAAGCTTTCTTT
CASGLTELNTEAFF
>few|TRBJ2-7|NA|TRBV2
TGTGCCAGCAGTAAACCCGGGGCTAAGTTATCTTACGAGCAGTACTTC
CASSKPGAKLSYEQYF